This T cell receptor (beta chain) was sequenced during a study of cytomegalovirus exposure and HLA in healthy donors. The germline V and J ends were trimmed by 2 bases and 6 bases, with 19 bases remaining between them. The CDR3 length is 16 residues. Germline CDR1 is MNHNY and CDR2 is SVGAGI (reference sequence). Overall study findings and caveats: Later genetic work tied a missense DCLRE1C variant to beta-chain V and J trimming.

As to this clone: Its antigen is currently unknown.

The PCR ran on 60 Vbeta and 13 Jbeta primers. Some clones are missing from TCRdb's copy, which holds only in-frame ones; the method was immunoSEQ multiplex PCR. The sample holds fewer than 200,000 clones, approximately 81% seen once. The clonotype comes from a woman in her late teens or twenties in good health and CMV-seronegative. The J gene is TRBJ1-1, the V gene TRBV6-6, with D maybe TRBD1 (6 bases). Sequenced: PBMCs. Here the CDR3 reads CASSYLEGGGGPEAFF. The CDR3 DNA reads as TGTGCCAGCAGTTACCTGGAAGGGGGTGGTGGCCCTGAAGCTTTCTTT.